This T cell receptor (beta chain) was recovered during a study of CD8+CD57+ T cells in acquired aplastic anemia. Study-wide results and limits: Patients versus controls showed no significant CD8+ Simpson's diversity difference.

The V gene's germline CDR1 is SGHRS and CDR2 YFSETQ. The CDR3 sequence is 15 residues long. Notes on this clonotype: The antigen remains unidentified. One end of the junction varies from germline; a read error may be responsible.

Genomic DNA, the template, was used for profiling of the TCR beta VDJ and CDR3. A single record per CDR3 protein comes from TCRdb applying MiXCR to the reads. The sample carries about 210,000 distinct CDR3 sequences, 34% recorded once. Sample: sorted CD4+, CD8+, or CD8+CD57+ T cells (not recorded which) from PBMCs. The receptor's source is a human donor in good health, serving as a control. The chain recombines TRBV5-1 with TRBJ2-5; 7 bases are a match to TRBD2. The CDR3 loop is CASSLLSGTQETRYF. The CDR3 coding sequence is TGCGCCAGCAGCTTGCTCAGCGGGACCCAAGAGACCCGGTACTTC.